One T cell receptor beta chain is described in this entry. The naive CD8 fraction comprised CD45RO-negative cells positively selected for CCR7 and excluded terminally differentiated effector memory CD45RA+ cells. The sample is drawn from a study of shared clonotypes between healthy human individuals. In germline, CDR1 is SGHRS, CDR2 YFSETQ. CDR3 size: 18 residues. Unmatched junction bases numbered 18, after V lost 4 bases and J lost 3 bases. Sequencing used immunoSEQ multiplex PCR; TCRdb keeps in-frame clones, though not all of them. The sample comprises some 2.1 million clones, around 93% of which are singletons, and roughly 1.7% rests with the top ten.

The specimen sequenced was naive CD8+ T cells from PBMCs. V is TRBV5-1 and J is TRBJ2-7; TRBD1 agrees at 8 bases. The sequence was collected from a man between 18 and 35 years old in good health. Some clones in this sample may be carry-over from other donors' samples. CDR3 in amino acids: CASSNTPAGTGSGYEQYF. The CDR3 DNA reads as TGCGCCAGCAGCAATACTCCTGCCGGGACAGGAAGCGGCTACGAGCAGTACTTC.